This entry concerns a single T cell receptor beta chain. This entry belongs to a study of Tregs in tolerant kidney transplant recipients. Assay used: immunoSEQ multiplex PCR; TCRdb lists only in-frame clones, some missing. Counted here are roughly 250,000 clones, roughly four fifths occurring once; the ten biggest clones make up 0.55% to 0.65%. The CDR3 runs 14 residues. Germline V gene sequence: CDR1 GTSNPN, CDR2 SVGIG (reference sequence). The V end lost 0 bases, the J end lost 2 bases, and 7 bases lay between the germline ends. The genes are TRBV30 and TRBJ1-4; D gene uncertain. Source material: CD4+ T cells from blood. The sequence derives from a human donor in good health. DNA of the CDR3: TGTGCCTGGAGTGTAAGCTGGACTAATGAAAAACTGTTTTTT. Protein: CAWSVSWTNEKLFF.